Listed below are T cell receptor beta chains from one sample, sequenced in a study of blood T cell repertoires in COVID-19. TCRdb keeps only in-frame clones here, not all; method: immunoSEQ multiplex PCR. The repertoire has about 86,000 clones, over 80% of them found once; the top ten carry approximately 1%. Sequenced input: peripheral blood. Source of these receptors: a human donor in a cohort sampled during active COVID-19. Both conserved end residues are trimmed from each CDR3.

j_call: TRBJ2-1
v_call: TRBV27
cdr3_aa: ASSYYRTSGRDEQF

j_call: TRBJ1-2
v_call: TRBV28
cdr3_aa: ASSLGRGYGYT

j_call: TRBJ2-7
v_call: TRBV4-1
cdr3_aa: ASSTAGTGVPYEQY

j_call: TRBJ2-3
v_call: TRBV5-5
cdr3_aa: ASSGGTPFVTDTQY

j_call: TRBJ2-7
v_call: TRBV7-2
cdr3_aa: ASSFTGSSYEQY

j_call: TRBJ2-1
v_call: TRBV7-2
cdr3_aa: ASSRLAGGYSYNEQF

j_call: TRBJ2-5
v_call: TRBV7-2
cdr3_aa: ASSPLFRARETQY

j_call: TRBJ2-5
v_call: TRBV5-3
cdr3_aa: ARSLRLAGGTPFLKQETQY

j_call: TRBJ1-1
v_call: TRBV7-2
cdr3_aa: ASSLGGLPTEAF

j_call: TRBJ1-1
v_call: TRBV18
cdr3_aa: ASSPNTFGGGTEAF

j_call: TRBJ1-2
v_call: TRBV28
cdr3_aa: ASTVWGVEGYT

j_call: TRBJ1-4
v_call: TRBV30
cdr3_aa: AWGLVTNEKLF

j_call: TRBJ2-1
v_call: TRBV7-9
cdr3_aa: ASSFLDTPYFDNEQF

j_call: TRBJ2-3
v_call: TRBV11-2
cdr3_aa: ASSLGLAGGYTDTQY

j_call: TRBJ2-1
v_call: TRBV3-1/TRBV3-2
cdr3_aa: ASSQGALAGGYNEQF

j_call: TRBJ2-1
v_call: TRBV30
cdr3_aa: AWSGTSGFYNEQF

j_call: TRBJ2-3
v_call: TRBV4-2
cdr3_aa: ASGNRGSMNTQY

j_call: TRBJ2-7
v_call: TRBV5-1
cdr3_aa: ASSLGTASGDEQY

j_call: TRBJ1-4
v_call: TRBV6-6
cdr3_aa: ASNPTQGRGGEKLF

j_call: TRBJ1-1
v_call: TRBV19
cdr3_aa: ASRIDGDTEAF

j_call: TRBJ2-7
v_call: TRBV12-3/TRBV12-4
cdr3_aa: ASRGPGYGQY

j_call: TRBJ1-2
v_call: TRBV27
cdr3_aa: ASSPGTGWNGYT

j_call: TRBJ2-3
v_call: TRBV28
cdr3_aa: ASSSGQGIGDTQY

j_call: TRBJ1-4
v_call: TRBV16
cdr3_aa: ASSQSTPRGEKLF

j_call: TRBJ2-1
v_call: TRBV18
cdr3_aa: ASSPAEELEQF

j_call: TRBJ2-2
v_call: TRBV10-2
cdr3_aa: ASSEQGMGTGELF

j_call: TRBJ1-3
v_call: TRBV7-3
cdr3_aa: ASSPGQGNTIY

j_call: TRBJ2-5
v_call: TRBV3-1/TRBV3-2
cdr3_aa: ASSQAGRTLETQY

j_call: TRBJ1-1
v_call: TRBV9
cdr3_aa: ASSVDGMNTEAF

j_call: TRBJ2-2
v_call: TRBV29-1
cdr3_aa: SVERSGGTGELF

j_call: TRBJ1-2
v_call: TRBV2
cdr3_aa: ASSPDRANYGYT

j_call: TRBJ2-2
v_call: TRBV7-2
cdr3_aa: ASNPRGLAGPTGELF

j_call: TRBJ2-1
v_call: TRBV24-1
cdr3_aa: ATSDTGGFGGQF

j_call: TRBJ2-1
v_call: TRBV12-3/TRBV12-4
cdr3_aa: ASMDFYNEQF

j_call: TRBJ1-4
v_call: TRBV11-2
cdr3_aa: ASSLIGGTGNEKLF

j_call: TRBJ1-6
v_call: TRBV3-1/TRBV3-2
cdr3_aa: ASSAGDSPLH

j_call: TRBJ2-7
v_call: TRBV9
cdr3_aa: ASSAGTGGAYEQY

j_call: TRBJ2-1
v_call: TRBV29-1
cdr3_aa: SARTGEGEQF

j_call: TRBJ1-1
v_call: TRBV6-5
cdr3_aa: ASSTGGVTEAF

j_call: TRBJ2-7
v_call: TRBV7-2
cdr3_aa: ASSPVPGAYEQY

j_call: TRBJ1-1
v_call: TRBV28
cdr3_aa: ASSFRGIRVTEAF

j_call: TRBJ1-1
v_call: TRBV25-1
cdr3_aa: ASSERTGEGTEAF

j_call: TRBJ1-1
v_call: TRBV28
cdr3_aa: ASLAGGRTEAF

j_call: TRBJ2-7
v_call: TRBV5-1
cdr3_aa: ASSLYSSYEQY

j_call: TRBJ2-7
v_call: TRBV7-9
cdr3_aa: ASSTLSGQSLYEQY

j_call: TRBJ2-3
v_call: TRBV21-1
cdr3_aa: ASTRTTDTQY

j_call: TRBJ1-1
v_call: TRBV28
cdr3_aa: ASSPHFMNTEAF

j_call: TRBJ2-7
v_call: TRBV27
cdr3_aa: ASSLGLAGAYEQY

j_call: TRBJ2-5
v_call: TRBV5-1
cdr3_aa: ASRLGGGGAQETQY

j_call: TRBJ1-1
v_call: TRBV9
cdr3_aa: ASSGTGALV

j_call: TRBJ2-1
v_call: TRBV11-2
cdr3_aa: ASSPGRASGSLDEQF

j_call: TRBJ1-1
v_call: TRBV18
cdr3_aa: ASSPGKGMNTEAF

j_call: TRBJ2-1
v_call: TRBV2
cdr3_aa: ASSEVWASGKGHEQF

j_call: TRBJ2-3
v_call: TRBV28
cdr3_aa: ASRLGGVSTDTQY

j_call: TRBJ1-4
v_call: TRBV10-3
cdr3_aa: AISDLQFNEKLF